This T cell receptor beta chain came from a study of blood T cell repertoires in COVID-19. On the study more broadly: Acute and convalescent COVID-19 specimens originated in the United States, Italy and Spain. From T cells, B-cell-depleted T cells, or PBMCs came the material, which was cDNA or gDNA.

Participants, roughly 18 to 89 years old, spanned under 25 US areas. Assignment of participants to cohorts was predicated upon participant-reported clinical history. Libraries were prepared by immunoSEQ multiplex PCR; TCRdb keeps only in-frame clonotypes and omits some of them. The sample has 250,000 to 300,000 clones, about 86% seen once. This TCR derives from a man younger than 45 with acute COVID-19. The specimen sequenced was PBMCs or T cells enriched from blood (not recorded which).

The DNA for the CDR3 is TGTGCCATCAGCCCGGGACTAGCGGGAGTCAACGAGCAGTACGTC. Its translation is CAISPGLAGVNEQYV. V is TRBV10-3 and J is TRBJ2-7; 14 nucleotides match TRBD2. This CDR3 has 15 amino acids. V shed 6 bases and J 5 bases; nucleotides not matched to a gene: 6. CDR1 and CDR2 from the germline V gene are ENHRY and SYGVKD.